This TCR beta chain emerged from a study of radiation and T cells in renal cell carcinoma. Study outcomes and limitations: Top tumor clonotypes rose in blood 2 weeks post-radiation, then contracted.

Sequencing was performed with immunoSEQ multiplex PCR; in TCRdb, only in-frame clones are kept and a portion is missing. The sample shows 150,000 to 200,000 clones, 88% of them seen only once. A remark on this clone: As yet, its antigen is unknown.

CDR1 and CDR2 (germline): LNHDA, SQIVND (reference sequence). Germline trimming cut 3 bases from V and 7 bases from J; bases unmatched to any gene: 11. The CDR3 runs 15 residues. The time point: blood 4 weeks post-SBRT, at nephrectomy. The treatment was: 15 Gy SBRT to primary tumor, nephrectomy 4 weeks later. This sample comprised blood, obtained from a patient whose treatment included radiotherapy and nephrectomy. The chain is built from TRBV19 and TRBJ1-2, with TRBD1 matching over 7 bases. This TCR came from a woman aged 50 to 60 with renal cell carcinoma. This CDR3 reads CASSMGSDRASGYTF. The CDR3 DNA sequence: TGTGCCAGTAGTATGGGCTCCGACAGGGCTTCTGGCTACACCTTC.